The 8 T cell receptor beta chains below come from one sample, sequenced in a study of T cell responses to AZD1222 COVID-19 vaccine. TCRdb's copy holds only in-frame clones and misses some; the assay was immunoSEQ multiplex PCR. The profile shows over 65,000 clones, roughly nine tenths of them singletons. The sequencing used peripheral blood, collected on day 0 of AZD1222 vaccination. Receptors were obtained from an adult in good health.

This chain joins TRBV6-2 or TRBV6-3 and TRBJ1-1; D call uncertain. The length of the CDR3 is 14 residues. V lost 0 bases, J lost 5 bases, and 10 bases lay in between. Per germline, CDR1 MNHEY and CDR2 SVGEGT. The CDR3, as DNA: TGTGCCAGCAGTTACTCGCGGGGAGGGACTGAAGCTTTCTTT. This translates into CASSYSRGGTEAFF.

This clone was observed a handful of times. The rearrangement links TRBV13 to TRBJ1-3; D gene uncertain. V gave up 1 base and J gave up 4 bases, with 2 bases separating them. The length of the CDR3 is 12 residues. CDR1 PRHDT and CDR2 FYEKMQ come from the germline V gene (reference sequence). The CDR3 bases are TGTGCCAGCAGCTTAGAGGGAAACACCATATATTTT. Translated: CASSLEGNTIYF.

The chain carries TRBV4-1 and TRBJ2-3, with D hard to call. Germline V gene data show CDR1 as MGHRA and CDR2 as YSYEKL. The CDR3 consists of 13 residues. The V end was cut by 3 bases, the J end by 4 bases, with 8 bases between. The CDR3 loop is CASSHPSADTQYF. CDR3 bases: TGCGCCAGCAGCCATCCGAGCGCAGATACGCAGTATTTT.

This chain connects TRBV28 to TRBJ1-1; 7 nucleotides align to TRBD1. The CDR3 runs 13 residues. Trimming took 4 bases from V and 11 from J; bases not matched to a gene: 10. Germline V CDR1 and CDR2: MDHEN, SYDVKM. The CDR3 reads CASSSLQGRRAFF. DNA of the CDR3: TGTGCCAGCAGTTCCTTACAGGGGAGAAGGGCTTTCTTT.

The gene calls are TRBV10-3 and TRBJ1-2, with 10 bases lining up with TRBD1. Germline CDR1 and CDR2: ENHRY and SYGVKD. J was trimmed by 6 bases and V by 7 bases; bases with no gene match: 8. The CDR3 runs to 14 residues. The CDR3: CAITDPGQGNGYTF. In DNA, the CDR3 is TGTGCCATCACGGACCCGGGACAGGGGAATGGCTACACCTTC.

This chain uses TRBV20-1 with TRBJ2-7; 8 positions match TRBD2. Germline V CDR1 and CDR2: DFQATT, SNEGSKA (reference sequence). This CDR3 has 11 amino acids. In DNA, the CDR3 is TGCAGCGCCAGCGGGAGAGGCGAGCAGTACTTC. This encodes CSASGRGEQYF.

This chain uses TRBV11-3 with TRBJ1-6; TRBD1 matches 8 bases. V shed 2 bases and J 6 bases; nucleotides not matched to a gene: 0. Germline V gives CDR1 SGHNT, CDR2 YENEEA. The CDR3 has 14 amino acids. CDR3 amino acids: CASSLQGANSPLHF. The DNA for the CDR3 is TGTGCCAGCAGCTTACAGGGGGCTAATTCACCCCTCCACTTT. Supplemented by reference TRBV11-3 and TRBJ1-6, the full variable domain reads EAGVVQSPRYKIIEKKQPVAFWCNPISGHNTLYWYLQNLGQGPELLIRYENEEAVDDSQLPKDRFSAERLKGVDSTLKIQPAELGDSAVYLCASSLQGANSPLHFGNGTRLTVT.

The rearrangement uses TRBV6-1 and TRBJ1-5, with D maybe TRBD1 (5 bases). V was shortened by 3 bases and J by 1 base, with 13 bases between the two germline ends. This CDR3 has 16 residues. Germline loops: CDR1 MNHNS, CDR2 SASEGT. Here the CDR3 DNA reads TGTGCCAGCAGTGAGGCGGGGGTGTTGAGCAATCAGCCCCAGCATTTT. As protein: CASSEAGVLSNQPQHF.